Listed below are T cell receptor beta chains from one sample, sequenced in a study of a mutant IDH1 vaccine in newly diagnosed glioma. Using immunoSEQ multiplex PCR, the repertoire was profiled, and TCRdb retains in-frame clones only, with some absent. The table records about 60,000 clones, 84% of them present only once. Their antigens are not known. Source: PBMCs, taken from a glioma patient whose treatment included an IDH1 peptide vaccine. These receptors were obtained from a man younger than 30 with glioma. Each CDR3 is given with its conserved first and last residue. Fields, in order: V gene, D gene, clone size, J gene, CDR3 DNA, CDR3 protein. A D gene is named only where the DNA matches it firmly. Only part of the rows carry a size: once, few, many, or a class if the clone is expanded.

v_gene: TRBV5-4; d_gene: TRBD1; abundance: -; j_gene: TRBJ1-3; CDR3nt: TGTGCCAGCAGCTTGAGGACAGGGTACTCTGGAAACACCATATATTTT; CDR3aa: CASSLRTGYSGNTIYF
v_gene: TRBV4-1; d_gene: TRBD2; abundance: -; j_gene: TRBJ2-1; CDR3nt: TGCGCCAGCAGCCAGCCCTGGGGAGCGGGGCCCTACAATGAGCAGTTCTTC; CDR3aa: CASSQPWGAGPYNEQFF
v_gene: TRBV7-9; d_gene: -; abundance: few; j_gene: TRBJ1-1; CDR3nt: TGTGCCAGCAGCTTGGGATTTTCAGGGACTGAAGCTTTCTTT; CDR3aa: CASSLGFSGTEAFF
v_gene: TRBV5-4; d_gene: -; abundance: -; j_gene: TRBJ2-5; CDR3nt: TGTGCCAGCGGCCACCGGGACTTTTTGGGGGAGACCCAGTACTTC; CDR3aa: CASGHRDFLGETQYF
v_gene: TRBV7-2; d_gene: TRBD1; abundance: -; j_gene: TRBJ1-1; CDR3nt: TGTGCCAGCAGCCTACAGGGGGCAATACAAACTGAAGCTTTCTTT; CDR3aa: CASSLQGAIQTEAFF
v_gene: TRBV6-4; d_gene: -; abundance: -; j_gene: TRBJ1-2; CDR3nt: TGTGCCAGCAGTGAGGGGGAGAACTATGGCTACACCTTC; CDR3aa: CASSEGENYGYTF
v_gene: TRBV19; d_gene: -; abundance: -; j_gene: TRBJ2-7; CDR3nt: TGTGCCAGTAGCACACAGGGCCCTCTGAGGGAGCAGTACTTC; CDR3aa: CASSTQGPLREQYF
v_gene: TRBV15; d_gene: -; abundance: -; j_gene: TRBJ1-1; CDR3nt: TGTGCCACCAGCAGAGATACAGAAAACACTGAAGCTTTCTTT; CDR3aa: CATSRDTENTEAFF
v_gene: TRBV6-6; d_gene: -; abundance: -; j_gene: TRBJ2-7; CDR3nt: TGTGCCAGCAGCTTACTCCTCTTAGGACAGTCCTACGAGCAGTACTTC; CDR3aa: CASSLLLLGQSYEQYF
v_gene: TRBV11-1; d_gene: -; abundance: -; j_gene: TRBJ2-1; CDR3nt: TGTGCCAGCAGCTTTGGCTTCTACAATGAGCAGTTCTTC; CDR3aa: CASSFGFYNEQFF
v_gene: TRBV5-6; d_gene: -; abundance: -; j_gene: TRBJ2-7; CDR3nt: TGTGCCAGCAGCCCCGGTGGGGGTTCGGACGAGCAGTACTTC; CDR3aa: CASSPGGGSDEQYF
v_gene: TRBV19; d_gene: TRBD1; abundance: -; j_gene: TRBJ1-2; CDR3nt: TGTGCCAGTAGTATCCTGACCAGGGGGAAGGTGGGCTACACCTTC; CDR3aa: CASSILTRGKVGYTF
v_gene: TRBV9; d_gene: -; abundance: -; j_gene: TRBJ2-7; CDR3nt: TGTGCCAGCAGCGGGACGCCGAGCTCCTACGAGCAGTACTTC; CDR3aa: CASSGTPSSYEQYF
v_gene: TRBV15; d_gene: -; abundance: -; j_gene: TRBJ1-2; CDR3nt: TGTGCCACCAGCAGAGATCAGGGTAACTATGGCTACACCTTC; CDR3aa: CATSRDQGNYGYTF
v_gene: TRBV28; d_gene: TRBD1; abundance: -; j_gene: TRBJ1-5; CDR3nt: TGTGCCAGCAGGAACATGGACAGGGAGAATCAGCCCCAGCATTTT; CDR3aa: CASRNMDRENQPQHF
v_gene: TRBV6-1; d_gene: -; abundance: once; j_gene: TRBJ2-7; CDR3nt: TGTGCCAGCAGTGTGGGACGCTACGAGCAGTACTTC; CDR3aa: CASSVGRYEQYF
v_gene: TRBV7-2; d_gene: -; abundance: few; j_gene: TRBJ1-3; CDR3nt: TGTGCCAGCAGCTTCAGTCCGGGAAACTCTGGAAACACCATATATTTT; CDR3aa: CASSFSPGNSGNTIYF
v_gene: TRBV19; d_gene: -; abundance: -; j_gene: TRBJ2-6; CDR3nt: TGTGCCAGTAGTGTGACAATCTCAGGGGCCAACGTCCTGACTTTC; CDR3aa: CASSVTISGANVLTF
v_gene: TRBV9; d_gene: TRBD1; abundance: once; j_gene: TRBJ1-2; CDR3nt: TGTGCCAGCAGCGTCTGGACAGGTAGTAACTATGGCTACACCTTC; CDR3aa: CASSVWTGSNYGYTF
v_gene: TRBV10-3; d_gene: -; abundance: -; j_gene: TRBJ1-1; CDR3nt: TGTGCCATCAGTGTCCGGGGGTACACTGAAGCTTTCTTT; CDR3aa: CAISVRGYTEAFF
v_gene: TRBV25-1; d_gene: TRBD1; abundance: -; j_gene: TRBJ1-2; CDR3nt: TGTGCCAGCAGTGAATCCAGGACAGGCGGGGATGGCTACACCTTC; CDR3aa: CASSESRTGGDGYTF
v_gene: TRBV7-9; d_gene: -; abundance: -; j_gene: TRBJ2-1; CDR3nt: TGTGCCAGCAGTCCCCTGTTCATGAATGAGCAGTTCTTC; CDR3aa: CASSPLFMNEQFF
v_gene: TRBV4-3; d_gene: -; abundance: -; j_gene: TRBJ2-7; CDR3nt: TGCGCCAGCAGCCAAGATGGAGGGAGAGGCCCTAGGGAGCAGTACTTC; CDR3aa: CASSQDGGRGPREQYF
v_gene: TRBV4-2; d_gene: -; abundance: few; j_gene: TRBJ1-1; CDR3nt: TGTGCCAGCAGCCAAGATGTACTGTCCCTGAACACTGAAGCTTTCTTT; CDR3aa: CASSQDVLSLNTEAFF
v_gene: TRBV7-8; d_gene: TRBD1; abundance: -; j_gene: TRBJ2-6; CDR3nt: TGTGCCAGCAGCCTACGACGGGACAGAGAGCACTCTGGGGCCAACGTCCTGACTTTC; CDR3aa: CASSLRRDREHSGANVLTF
v_gene: TRBV27; d_gene: -; abundance: -; j_gene: TRBJ1-5; CDR3nt: TGTGCCAGCAGTGTAGGGCGGGGGCGCTTCCAGCATTTT; CDR3aa: CASSVGRGRFQHF
v_gene: TRBV4-1; d_gene: -; abundance: -; j_gene: TRBJ2-1; CDR3nt: TGCGCCAGCAGCCTAACGTCAGGGGGGTCCTACAATGAGCAGTTCTTC; CDR3aa: CASSLTSGGSYNEQFF
v_gene: TRBV2; d_gene: -; abundance: -; j_gene: TRBJ1-1; CDR3nt: TGTGCCAGCAGTGGAGAAATGAACACTGAAGCTTTCTTT; CDR3aa: CASSGEMNTEAFF
v_gene: TRBV6-6; d_gene: -; abundance: once; j_gene: TRBJ2-7; CDR3nt: TGTGCCAGCAGTCCCCTAGGCCTCTACGAGCAGTACTTC; CDR3aa: CASSPLGLYEQYF
v_gene: TRBV2; d_gene: -; abundance: -; j_gene: TRBJ1-5; CDR3nt: TGTGCCAGCGGCAGGGGCTTGACAAAGGTTCAGCCCCAGCATTTT; CDR3aa: CASGRGLTKVQPQHF
v_gene: TRBV19; d_gene: -; abundance: -; j_gene: TRBJ2-3; CDR3nt: TGTGCCAGTAGTTCAGGGGGGCGGACAGCTTACACAGATACGCAGTATTTT; CDR3aa: CASSSGGRTAYTDTQYF